A selection of T cell receptor beta chains follows, all from one sample in a study of T-cell reconstitution after alpha-beta-depleted transplantation in children. Via MiXCR, TCRdb re-called the PCR reads, giving one row per CDR3 protein. The sample records about 400,000 distinct CDR3 sequences, about a fifth being singletons. Sequencing was performed on PBMCs from the stem cell graft donor, taken from the stem cell graft. The receptors were sampled from a human donor who donated a stem cell graft to a child with acute myeloid leukemia. The CDR3 runs from the conserved cysteine through the conserved F or W. The D gene is left open where the match is weak. Size tells how often a clone was seen (once, few, many) or the class of an expanded clone, and some rows leave it out.

v_call	d_call	clone_size	j_call	cdr3_nt	cdr3_aa
TRBV20-1	-	many	TRBJ2-7	TGCAGTGCTAGAGATCTGAGGCAGACCTACGAGCAGTACTTC	CSARDLRQTYEQYF
TRBV5-6	TRBD2	many	TRBJ2-1	TGTGCCAGCAGCTTGGGAAGACTAGCAGAATACAATGAGCAGTTCTTC	CASSLGRLAEYNEQFF
TRBV28	TRBD1	few	TRBJ2-5	TGTGCCAGCAGTTACCTACAGGGGGTGAGAGAGACCCAGTACTTC	CASSYLQGVRETQYF
TRBV20-1	-	many	TRBJ2-3	TGCAGTTCCCCTTCGGAGGTAGCTAGCACAGATACGCAGTATTTT	CSSPSEVASTDTQYF
TRBV6-1	-	-	TRBJ2-7	TGTGCCGGCGGACCGGACGGATCCTACGAGCAGTACTTC	CAGGPDGSYEQYF
TRBV20-1	TRBD2	many	TRBJ2-2	TGCAGTGCTAGAGATCTGACTAGCGGATCGAACACCGGGGAGCTGTTTTTT	CSARDLTSGSNTGELFF
TRBV4-2	-	few	TRBJ2-7	TGTGCCAGCAGCCAAGGAGTCCGGGCAGCCGGCTACGAGCAGTACTTC	CASSQGVRAAGYEQYF
TRBV23-1	TRBD1	-	TRBJ1-1	TGCGCCAGCAGTAGGGACAGCGCCAACAAGATGAACACTGAAGCTTTCTTT	CASSRDSANKMNTEAFF
TRBV6-5	-	-	TRBJ2-2	TGTGCCAGCAGTTACCCACCCGGAGTTGGGGAGCTGTTTTTT	CASSYPPGVGELFF
TRBV5-1	-	few	TRBJ2-5	TGCGCCAGTGCTACTGAATCCCCCGGGAGCTATCGGGAGACCCAGTACTTC	CASATESPGSYRETQYF
TRBV20-1	-	many	TRBJ1-4	TGCAGTGCTAGAGACCTGAAGAAGGGTGAAAAACTGTTTTTT	CSARDLKKGEKLFF
TRBV15	-	-	TRBJ2-7	TGTGCCACCAGCCAAGACCTGGGTGCCGGGGTAGGTCGGGAGAGCGTCTACGAGCAGTACTTC	CATSQDLGAGVGRESVYEQYF
TRBV20-1	TRBD2	many	TRBJ2-7	TGCAGTGCCCGGGGACTAGCGAATACCTACGAGCAGTACTTC	CSARGLANTYEQYF
TRBV20-1	TRBD1	many	TRBJ2-5	TGCAGTGCTAGAGTCGAGGACAGGGGGCCGCCCGAGACCCAGTACTTC	CSARVEDRGPPETQYF
TRBV7-9	-	-	TRBJ2-5	TGTGCCAGCAGCTCAAGGACCTACTCGGAGACCCAGTACTTC	CASSSRTYSETQYF
TRBV5-5	-	few	TRBJ2-7	TGTGCCAGCACCTTTGGTTGGGTGAACGACGAGCAGTACTTC	CASTFGWVNDEQYF
TRBV10-2	-	many	TRBJ2-1	TGCGCCAGCCACCTTGGAGAGCGGATAATCAATGAGCAGTTCTTC	CASHLGERIINEQFF
TRBV20-1	TRBD2	many	TRBJ2-1	TGCAGTACCTCCGGCACTAGCGGGGCAGGGGAGCAGTTCTTC	CSTSGTSGAGEQFF
TRBV5-1	-	-	TRBJ2-3	TGCGCCAGCAGCCCGGAGGGGGGGGCTTTCATCGATACGCAGTATTTT	CASSPEGGAFIDTQYF
TRBV25-1	-	many	TRBJ1-1	TGTGCCAGCAGTGATAATACACAGAACACTGAAGCTTTCTTT	CASSDNTQNTEAFF
TRBV9	TRBD2	few	TRBJ2-7	TGTGCCAGCAGCGGAGGGACTAGCGGGAGAGCTCGCTCCTACGAGCAGTACTTC	CASSGGTSGRARSYEQYF
TRBV7-9	TRBD2	-	TRBJ2-1	TGTGCCAGCAGCCATGGGACTAGCGGAAACTCCTACAATGAGCAGTTCTTC	CASSHGTSGNSYNEQFF
TRBV12-3/TRBV12-4	-	few	TRBJ1-1	TGTGCCAGCAGCTCCGGACACTACACTGAAGCTTTCTTT	CASSSGHYTEAFF